The 21 T cell receptor beta chains listed next were all sequenced from one sample in a study of cytomegalovirus exposure and HLA in healthy donors. Amplification used 60 Vbeta primers and 13 Jbeta primers. Libraries were prepared by immunoSEQ multiplex PCR; TCRdb keeps only in-frame clonotypes and omits some of them. The data show some 44,000 clones, with roughly 47% seen just once and about 12% held by the top ten. The specimen sequenced was PBMCs. Receptors originate from a human donor in good health.

The gene calls are TRBV7-9 and TRBJ1-1; no definite D call. Germline V CDR1 and CDR2: SEHNR, FQNEAQ (reference sequence). The CDR3 contains 14 residues. The ends were cut back, 3 bases at V and 1 base at J, with 9 bases in the middle. The CDR3 protein is CASSLRLGNTEAFF. The CDR3 nucleotides are TGTGCCAGCAGCTTGCGACTGGGGAACACTGAAGCTTTCTTT.

The rearrangement uses TRBV7-2 and TRBJ1-5, with D uncertain. V lost 1 base to trimming and J lost 5 bases, with 12 bases between them. The germline V gene has CDR1 SGHTA and CDR2 FQGNSA. This CDR3 comprises 15 residues. The CDR3 DNA reads as TGTGCCAGCAGCTTAGGGGCGGGATCGGATCAGCCCCAGCATTTT. This codes for CASSLGAGSDQPQHF. Together with reference TRBV7-2 and TRBJ1-5, the CDR3 gives the full variable domain: GAGVSQSPSNKVTEKGKDVELRCDPISGHTALYWYRQSLGQGLEFLIYFQGNSAPDKSGLPSDRFSAERTGGSVSTLTIQRTQQEDSAVYLCASSLGAGSDQPQHFGDGTRLSIL.

This clone was observed a few times. The rearrangement uses TRBV27 and TRBJ1-4, with D possibly being TRBD1 (6 bases). CDR1 MNHEY and CDR2 SMNVEV come from the germline V gene (reference sequence). Trimming shortened V by 0 bases and J by 8 bases, and 13 bases separated the two germline ends. This CDR3 has 15 residues. CDR3 DNA: TGTGCCAGCAGTTTATCGGGACAAAGAGGGGAAAAACTGTTTTTT. Its translation is CASSLSGQRGEKLFF.

The V gene is TRBV4-3, the J gene TRBJ2-1; maybe TRBD1 (6 bases). Trimming shortened V by 0 bases and J by 8 bases, and 14 bases separated the two germline ends. The length of the CDR3 is 15 residues. Germline values: CDR1 LGHNA, CDR2 YSLEER. The CDR3: CASSQDRSGVDEQFF. For the CDR3, the DNA is TGCGCCAGCAGCCAAGATCGGTCAGGGGTAGATGAGCAGTTCTTC.

J is TRBJ2-7 and V is TRBV6-6; tentative D call: TRBD2 (5 bases). CDR1 is MNHNY, CDR2 SVGAGI, per germline (reference sequence). Trimming shortened V by 3 bases and J by 0 bases, and 12 bases separated the two germline ends. There are 15 residues in the CDR3. CDR3 region: CASSYSGGSSYEQYF. The CDR3 DNA reads TGTGCCAGCAGTTATTCGGGCGGGTCCTCCTACGAGCAGTACTTC.

The V gene is TRBV6-5, the J gene TRBJ2-1, with TRBD2 as a possible D gene (6 bases). The V end lost 5 bases, the J end lost 10 bases, and 18 bases lay between the germline ends. CDR3 length: 14 amino acids. Germline V gene sequence: CDR1 MNHEY, CDR2 SVGAGI. The CDR3, as DNA: TGTGCCAGCAGTCTGGCTCCAGGGACTCCCGAGCAGTTCTTC. It codes for CASSLAPGTPEQFF.

J is TRBJ1-2 and V is TRBV29-1; the D gene is possibly TRBD1 (6 bases). Trimming cost V 5 bases and J 4 bases, with 14 bases left between them. This CDR3 has 13 amino acids. Germline V gene sequence: CDR1 SQVTM, CDR2 ANQGSEA. The CDR3 loop reads CSVPWGGGYGYTF. Here the CDR3 DNA reads TGCAGCGTTCCTTGGGGGGGCGGCTATGGCTACACCTTC. Full variable domain (outside the CDR3, taken from reference TRBV29-1 and TRBJ1-2): SAVISQKPSRDICQRGTSLTIQCQVDSQVTMMFWYRQQPGQSLTLIATANQGSEATYESGFVIDKFPISRPNLTFSTLTVSNMSPEDSSIYLCSVPWGGGYGYTFGSGTRLTVV.

This clone has just a few counts. V and J are TRBV7-2 and TRBJ2-3; TRBD2 agrees at 7 bases. The CDR3 runs 15 residues. The junction had 9 bases not matched to a gene; V was cut back by 6 bases and J by 3 bases. Per the germline V gene, CDR1 is SGHTA and CDR2 is FQGNSA. CDR3 sequence: CASRAQSSGTDTQYF. The CDR3 DNA is TGTGCCAGCAGAGCCCAGAGTAGCGGGACAGATACGCAGTATTTT.

In its sample, this clone was seen a few times. The rearrangement uses TRBV15 and TRBJ1-1; no clear D gene. The CDR3 spans 15 residues. V lost 4 bases and J 1 base, leaving 13 bases between the germline ends. The germline CDR1 and CDR2 sequences are LNHNV and YYDKDF (reference sequence). This CDR3 is CATSKLATGNTEAFF. In DNA form, the CDR3 reads TGTGCCACCAGCAAGCTGGCGACGGGGAACACTGAAGCTTTCTTT.

The sample holds a few counts of this clone. The sample contains more than one DNA sequence encoding this CDR3. The J gene is TRBJ1-2, the V gene TRBV7-9; D unresolved. Looked up from germline, CDR1 is SEHNR and CDR2 is FQNEAQ (reference sequence). CDR3 length: 13 amino acids. Trimming pared 2 bases from V and 2 bases from J, leaving 6 bases between. CDR3 sequence (DNA): TGTGCCAGCAGCTTACAGGAAAACTATGGCTACACCTTC. Its translation: CASSLQENYGYTF.

The V call is TRBV9, the J call TRBJ2-3, with 12 bases identical to TRBD2. Trimming at V came to 0 bases and at J to 2 bases, leaving 7 bases not matched to a gene. Germline V gene data show CDR1 as SGDLS and CDR2 as YYNGEE. This CDR3 is 18 amino acids long. The CDR3 DNA reads TGTGCCAGCAGCGTAGCCCTAGCGGGGGGGGCCTCCACAGATACGCAGTATTTT. It codes for CASSVALAGGASTDTQYF.

This sequence joins TRBV6-4 and TRBJ2-5; D is uncertain. This CDR3 comprises 15 residues. Germline CDR1 MRHNA, CDR2 SNTAGT. The germline V and J ends were trimmed by 6 bases and 2 bases, with 16 bases remaining between them. The CDR3 DNA reads as TGTGCCAGCAGACCCCCCGTGGCGGAGCAAGAGACCCAGTACTTC. Translated: CASRPPVAEQETQYF.

This clone came up once. The chain joins TRBV6-5 to TRBJ2-5; D is unresolved. Trimming removed 0 bases from V and 0 bases from J, with 11 bases in between. Germline CDR1 reads MNHEY; CDR2 reads SVGAGI. The CDR3 has 16 residues. This CDR3 reads CASSYSKAANQETQYF. CDR3 in DNA: TGTGCCAGCAGTTACTCGAAAGCAGCGAACCAAGAGACCCAGTACTTC.

J is TRBJ2-1 and V is TRBV5-1, with TRBD2 matching over 11 bases. Germline CDR1 and CDR2: SGHRS and YFSETQ. Trimming took 0 bases from V and 7 from J; bases not matched to a gene: 6. The CDR3 contains 16 residues. The CDR3, as DNA: TGCGCCAGCAGCTTGGCGCAGACTAGCGGGGCTAATGAGCAGTTCTTC. This translates into CASSLAQTSGANEQFF.

This clone has a handful of counts. This chain links TRBV27 with TRBJ1-5; D not resolved. Germline-derived CDR1 and CDR2 are MNHEY and SMNVEV (reference sequence). This CDR3 is built from 13 residues. With 6 bases removed from V and 11 bases from J, the gap between germline ends came to 17 bases. The CDR3 bases are TGTGCCAGCAGCCCCCGGGAGACGAGGACCCAGCATTTT. Protein: CASSPRETRTQHF.

The V call is TRBV6-6, the J call TRBJ2-5, with a weak D call TRBD2 (6 bases). V dropped 6 bases and J dropped 5 bases, with 13 bases sitting between them. The CDR3 extends over 13 amino acids. CDR1 is MNHNY and CDR2 is SVGAGI in the germline V gene (reference sequence). The CDR3 DNA sequence: TGTGCCAGCAGCCCGACTAGTGTCGAGACCCAGTACTTC. This encodes CASSPTSVETQYF.

This clone has a single count. This chain links TRBV6-1 with TRBJ2-7, with D unresolved. Between the trimmed V and J ends, which lost 2 bases and 10 bases, there was a span of 12 bases. The CDR3 has 12 residues. Germline CDR1 is MNHNS and CDR2 is SASEGT. CDR3 sequence reads: CASSEWAEVQYF. The DNA of the CDR3 is TGTGCCAGCAGTGAATGGGCAGAAGTTCAGTACTTC.

CDR3 residues: CASRLAGPYEQYF. The CDR3, as DNA: TGTGCCAGTAGACTAGCGGGGCCCTACGAGCAGTACTTC. The chain joins TRBV6-4 to TRBJ2-7; 11 bases match TRBD2. Germline V lookup: CDR1 MRHNA, CDR2 SNTAGT. CDR3 length: 13 amino acids. V lost 9 bases and J lost 2; bases outside the gene matches: 3.

In this sample, this clone turned up once. The chain joins TRBV6-4 to TRBJ1-2; D remains ambiguous. The germline V gene has CDR1 MRHNA and CDR2 SNTAGT. CDR3 length: 13 amino acids. V was clipped by 6 bases and J by 7 bases, with 15 bases between them. CDR3: CASRAGPSGGYTF. The CDR3 bases are TGTGCCAGCAGAGCGGGCCCCTCGGGTGGCTACACCTTC.

This clone was picked up a small number of times. V is TRBV7-2 and J is TRBJ2-5, with TRBD1 matching over 9 bases. V shed 4 bases and J 4 bases; nucleotides not matched to a gene: 7. Germline assignment: CDR1 SGHTA and CDR2 FQGNSA. The length of the CDR3 is 15 residues. The CDR3 region is CASSSPGQGGETQYF. As DNA, the CDR3 is TGTGCCAGCAGCTCACCGGGACAGGGAGGAGAGACCCAGTACTTC.

This chain uses TRBV6-6 with TRBJ1-1; D gene unclear. Per germline, CDR1 MNHNY and CDR2 SVGAGI (reference sequence). The CDR3 has 15 amino acids. The V gene lost 2 bases and the J gene lost 4 bases, with 14 bases spanning the gap. CDR3 in amino acids: CASSYGGLGGTEAFF. The CDR3 bases are TGTGCCAGCAGTTACGGCGGGCTTGGCGGCACTGAAGCTTTCTTT.